The 24 T cell receptor beta chains below were found in one sample sequenced in a study of blood T cell repertoires in COVID-19. Measured with immunoSEQ multiplex PCR; TCRdb has only the in-frame clones, and not every one. This sample has fewer than 300,000 clones, with approximately 85% found just once. The sample comprised peripheral blood. These receptors all come from a man between 18 and 35 years old with active or convalescent COVID-19.

CDR3 nucleotides: TGTGCCAGCAGTATCGGTGGGCTAATCTATGGCTACACCTTC. It encodes CASSIGGLIYGYTF. This chain uses TRBV5-4 with TRBJ1-2; D remains unclear. There are 14 residues in the CDR3. Trimming took off 5 bases at V and 4 bases at J, with 15 bases between the two ends. Germline V gene data show CDR1 as SGHNT and CDR2 as YYREEE (reference sequence).

The V call is TRBV9, the J call TRBJ1-2, with a tentative D call TRBD1 (6 bases). The V end was cut by 4 bases, the J end by 4 bases, with 11 bases between. The CDR3 sequence is 13 residues long. The germline gives CDR1 SGDLS, CDR2 YYNGEE. The CDR3 DNA is TGTGCCAGCAGCAGGACAGACTCCTATGGCTACACCTTC. This encodes CASSRTDSYGYTF.

The rearrangement uses TRBV14 and TRBJ1-3; a possible D gene is TRBD1 (6 bases). This CDR3 is 17 amino acids long. From germline, CDR1 is SGHDN and CDR2 FVKESK. The V gene lost 2 bases and the J gene lost 0 bases, with 14 bases spanning the gap. The CDR3 loop reads CASSQLGQSLSGNTIYF. In DNA form, the CDR3 reads TGTGCCAGCAGCCAATTGGGACAATCTCTCTCTGGAAACACCATATATTTT. Using reference TRBV14 and TRBJ1-3 for the parts outside the CDR3, the full variable domain is EAGVTQFPSHSVIEKGQTVTLRCDPISGHDNLYWYRRVMGKEIKFLLHFVKESKQDESGMPNNRFLAERTGGTYSTLKVQPAELEDSGVYFCASSQLGQSLSGNTIYFGEGSWLTVV.

The chain couples TRBV19 to TRBJ1-2; maybe TRBD1 (6 bases). There are 16 residues in the CDR3. Trimming pared 2 bases from V and 0 bases from J, leaving 13 bases between. Germline CDR1 and CDR2: LNHDA and SQIVND (reference sequence). The CDR3 DNA reads TGTGCCAGTAGTATAAAAGGACAGTGGTCTAACTATGGCTACACCTTC. This sequence encodes CASSIKGQWSNYGYTF. Supplemented by reference TRBV19 and TRBJ1-2, the full variable domain reads DGGITQSPKYLFRKEGQNVTLSCEQNLNHDAMYWYRQDPGQGLRLIYYSQIVNDFQKGDIAEGYSVSREKKESFPLTVTSAQKNPTAFYLCASSIKGQWSNYGYTFGSGTRLTVV.

The chain is built from TRBV5-1 and TRBJ1-1; D remains unclear. Trimming took 6 bases from V and 1 from J, leaving 10 bases between them. The CDR3 has 13 residues. Germline V gene lookup returns CDR1 SGHRS and CDR2 YFSETQ. The CDR3 DNA sequence: TGCGCCAGCACAGGTATGCGGAACACTGAAGCTTTCTTT. Residues: CASTGMRNTEAFF.

This chain links TRBV9 with TRBJ2-7, with D perhaps TRBD2 (6 bases). The CDR3 sequence is 13 residues long. The V gene's germline CDR1 is SGDLS and CDR2 YYNGEE. Trimming cost V 1 base and J 6 bases, with 11 bases left between them. CDR3 protein: CASSVTEGGEQYF. The CDR3 DNA reads as TGTGCCAGCAGCGTAACCGAGGGAGGCGAGCAGTACTTC.

The CDR3 protein is CASSAKGTGDSDTQYF. Written as DNA, the CDR3 is TGTGCCAGCAGCGCAAAAGGGACAGGAGATTCGGATACGCAGTATTTT. This chain links TRBV9 with TRBJ2-3, with 8 bases matching TRBD1. V lost 3 bases, J lost 6 bases, and 12 bases stayed unmatched. CDR1 is SGDLS and CDR2 is YYNGEE in the germline V gene. This CDR3 is 16 amino acids long. Variable domain in full (rest from reference TRBV9 and TRBJ2-3): DSGVTQTPKHLITATGQRVTLRCSPRSGDLSVYWYQQSLDQGLQFLIQYYNGEERAKGNILERFSAQQFPDLHSELNLSSLELGDSALYFCASSAKGTGDSDTQYFGPGTRLTVL.

This chain joins TRBV19 and TRBJ1-4; D not certain. Per the germline V gene, CDR1 is LNHDA and CDR2 is SQIVND (reference sequence). Trimming stripped 5 bases from V and 0 bases from J, with 10 bases between. CDR3 length equals 15 residues. CDR3 protein: CASSAQPATNEKLFF. DNA for the CDR3: TGTGCCAGTAGTGCACAGCCTGCAACTAATGAAAAACTGTTTTTT. The whole variable domain, remainder taken from reference TRBV19 and TRBJ1-4, is DGGITQSPKYLFRKEGQNVTLSCEQNLNHDAMYWYRQDPGQGLRLIYYSQIVNDFQKGDIAEGYSVSREKKESFPLTVTSAQKNPTAFYLCASSAQPATNEKLFFGSGTQLSVL.

V is TRBV7-2 and J is TRBJ2-2; D possibly corresponds to TRBD2 (5 bases). Trimming left V 8 bases short and J 4 bases short, with 17 bases between. Germline-derived CDR1 and CDR2 are SGHTA and FQGNSA. There are 15 residues in the CDR3. CDR3 bases: TGTGCCAGCTCCCCCCAGGAGAGGGTCACCGGGGAGCTGTTTTTT. This gives the protein CASSPQERVTGELFF.

The rearrangement links TRBV3-1 (or the pseudogene TRBV3-2) to TRBJ2-5, with TRBD2 identical over 11 bases. The CDR3 consists of 15 residues. Germline values: CDR1 LGHDT, CDR2 YNNKEL (reference sequence). V gave up 3 bases and J gave up 7 bases; unmatched junction bases: 7. The CDR3 loop reads CASSHSGGARWTQYF. The DNA for the CDR3 is TGTGCCAGCAGCCATAGCGGGGGGGCTCGTTGGACCCAGTACTTC.

The chain employs TRBV5-6 and TRBJ2-4; TRBD2 matches at 8 bases. Germline V gene sequence: CDR1 SGHDT, CDR2 YYEEEE. V gave up 2 bases and J gave up 0 bases; unmatched junction bases: 4. The CDR3 is made up of 16 amino acids. The CDR3 nucleotides read TGTGCCAGCAGCTTCGGACTAGCAGAAGCCAAAAACATTCAGTACTTC. Translated: CASSFGLAEAKNIQYF.

J is TRBJ1-2 and V is TRBV25-1; 7 bases align to TRBD1. V shed 3 bases and J 8 bases; nucleotides not matched to a gene: 9. CDR1 and CDR2 (germline): MGHDK, SYGVNS. The CDR3 spans 14 residues. For the CDR3, the DNA is TGTGCCAGCAGTGACCCTCGGAGGGGGCCAGGCTACACCTTC. It is translated as CASSDPRRGPGYTF.

The gene calls are TRBV12-5 and TRBJ2-5, with 9 bases matching TRBD1. In germline, CDR1 is LGHNT, CDR2 FRNRAP. This CDR3 is 20 amino acids long. The trim removed 1 base at V and 2 bases at J, leaving 17 bases unmatched. The CDR3 DNA is TGTGCTAGTGGTTTGGCGGGGGTGATATCGGGACAGGGTCGACAAGAGACCCAGTACTTC. Encoded protein: CASGLAGVISGQGRQETQYF.

The chain joins TRBV7-6 to TRBJ2-1, with D perhaps matching TRBD1 (6 bases). Trimming left V 5 bases short and J 8 bases short, with 19 bases between. The CDR3 runs to 15 residues. Germline CDR1 SGHVS, CDR2 FNYEAQ. CDR3 amino acids: CASSHWGQSVDEQFF. CDR3 in DNA: TGTGCCAGCAGCCACTGGGGACAAAGTGTTGATGAGCAGTTCTTC.

The rearrangement uses TRBV4-1 and TRBJ1-2; D is uncertain. The length of the CDR3 is 13 residues. Trimming left V 5 bases short and J 3 bases short, with 10 bases between. CDR1 and CDR2 from the germline V gene are MGHRA and YSYEKL. The CDR3 region has the DNA TGCGCCAGCAGCGTCGGTTCGGACTATGGCTACACCTTC. It translates to CASSVGSDYGYTF.

This chain uses TRBV7-2 with TRBJ2-3, with 11 bases aligning to TRBD2. CDR3 length equals 15 residues. Germline assignment: CDR1 SGHTA and CDR2 FQGNSA. The V and J ends lost 4 bases and 6 bases, in that order; junction bases with no gene match: 6. CDR3 in amino acids: CASSSLAGGMDTQYF. The DNA of the CDR3 is TGTGCCAGCAGCTCCCTAGCGGGGGGAATGGATACGCAGTATTTT.

The chain uses TRBV9 and TRBJ1-1; a possible D gene is TRBD1 (5 bases). V was shortened by 7 bases and J by 0 bases, with 16 bases between the two germline ends. The CDR3 length is 15 residues. Germline V gives CDR1 SGDLS, CDR2 YYNGEE. CDR3 in amino acids: CASGGIGAVNTEAFF. The CDR3 nucleotides read TGTGCCAGCGGGGGGATAGGGGCCGTGAACACTGAAGCTTTCTTT.

The V gene is TRBV7-9, the J gene TRBJ1-4, with D uncertain. The CDR3 covers 13 residues. Trimming shortened V by 3 bases and J by 8 bases, and 10 bases separated the two germline ends. Germline loops: CDR1 SEHNR, CDR2 FQNEAQ (reference sequence). The CDR3 sequence is CASSFSGREKLFF. In DNA, the CDR3 is TGTGCCAGCAGCTTTTCGGGTAGGGAAAAACTGTTTTTT.

The chain employs TRBV19 and TRBJ2-7; 7 bases line up with TRBD1. Germline V gene sequence: CDR1 LNHDA, CDR2 SQIVND (reference sequence). With 5 bases clipped from V and 5 bases from J, the junction kept 12 bases outside the gene matches. The CDR3 extends over 15 amino acids. The CDR3 region is CASSDRQGTIDEQYF. CDR3 bases: TGTGCCAGTAGTGATCGACAGGGAACTATCGACGAGCAGTACTTC.

This chain connects TRBV5-8 to TRBJ1-2; 7 bases map to TRBD1. The germline CDR1 and CDR2 sequences are SGHTS and YDEGEE. The CDR3 covers 14 residues. The junction had 4 bases not matched to a gene; V was cut back by 0 bases and J by 5 bases. CDR3 DNA: TGTGCCAGCAGCTTGGGAGTGACAGGGTATGGCTACACCTTC. Protein sequence: CASSLGVTGYGYTF.

The gene calls are TRBV10-3 and TRBJ2-3, with D perhaps TRBD2 (6 bases). Trimming removed 2 bases at V and 5 bases at J, with 14 bases between. The CDR3 is made up of 15 amino acids. Looked up from germline, CDR1 is ENHRY and CDR2 is SYGVKD. The CDR3 nucleotides read TGTGCCATCAGTGAGAGGGAAACGGGGGAAGATACGCAGTATTTT. This sequence encodes CAISERETGEDTQYF.

The V call is TRBV11-3, the J call TRBJ2-5; D might be TRBD2 (5 bases). The CDR3 is 17 residues long. Germline V CDR1 and CDR2: SGHNT, YENEEA. With 5 bases removed from V and 2 bases from J, the gap between germline ends came to 21 bases. The CDR3: CASSPRGQAGAQETQYF. DNA of the CDR3: TGTGCCAGCAGCCCCCGGGGTCAGGCGGGCGCACAAGAGACCCAGTACTTC.

This rearrangement joins TRBV7-3 to TRBJ1-4; unclear D gene. Germline V gene lookup returns CDR1 SGHTA and CDR2 FQGTGA. The ends were cut back, 2 bases at V and 3 bases at J, with 13 bases in the middle. CDR3 length equals 16 residues. CDR3 sequence: CASSLDIRGSNEKLFF. The CDR3 bases are TGTGCCAGCAGCTTAGACATTCGTGGGTCTAATGAAAAACTGTTTTTT.

This clone occurred a few times. The rearrangement uses TRBV2 and TRBJ1-1; TRBD1 matches 7 bases. The length of the CDR3 is 11 residues. With 5 bases clipped from V and 10 bases from J, the junction kept 4 bases outside the gene matches. Germline CDR1 is SNHLY and CDR2 is FYNNEI. The DNA of the CDR3 is TGTGCCAGCAGTCCACAGGGGAGAGCTTTCTTT. It yields the protein CASSPQGRAFF.